The TCR beta chain described here comes from a study of T cell changes during pregnancy in multiple sclerosis. The protocol was immunoSEQ multiplex PCR, while the TCRdb copy is restricted to in-frame clones and leaves out a portion. The sample shows approximately 85,000 clones, 85% to 95% of them seen only once. V lost 2 bases and J lost 0, with 20 bases in between. The CDR3 runs to 19 residues. Germline V gene sequence: CDR1 SGHVS, CDR2 FNYEAQ. The receptor comes from a female donor with multiple sclerosis, enrolled in a pregnancy study. The rearrangement joins TRBV7-6 to TRBJ1-3, with D possibly TRBD1 on 6 matching bases. The specimen was peripheral blood, collected in the third trimester of pregnancy. The CDR3 sequence: CASSLLSPTGTLSGNTIYF. CDR3 coding DNA: TGTGCCAGCAGCTTACTTTCCCCCACAGGGACCCTCTCTGGAAACACCATATATTTT.